Included here is one T cell receptor beta chain sequence, with context. This entry comes from a study of shared clonotypes between healthy human individuals. Study details: Samples came from two female and a few male donors aged 18 to 49.

The assay was immunoSEQ multiplex PCR, and TCRdb's table has in-frame clones only and misses some. This sample has about 610,000 clones, with about 96% found just once. Germline values: CDR1 SNHLY, CDR2 FYNNEI. This CDR3 spans 18 amino acids. The V end lost 4 bases, the J end lost 0 bases, and 19 bases lay between the germline ends. The TCR originated in a woman between 25 and 40 years old in good health. What was sequenced was naive CD4+ T cells sorted from blood. Subset: CD45RA+ positively selected. The V and J genes are TRBV2 and TRBJ1-3; no reliable D call. The CDR3 nucleotides read TGTGCCAGCAGTGCGGAGGCACGCCGTTCAATCTCTGGAAACACCATATATTTT. Amino acids: CASSAEARRSISGNTIYF.